The 25 T cell receptor beta chains presented below share a single source sample, sequenced in a study of human T cells and chemical hapten exposure. MiXCR, run by TCRdb on the RACE reads, gives a single entry per CDR3 protein. The sample has 45,000 to 60,000 distinct CDR3 sequences, 9.5% to 15% seen once. As to time point: patch test 3, about 24 weeks after DPC sensitization. Treatment of the sample: therapeutic diphenylcyclopropenone sensitization with weekly scalp DPC. Specimen: whole blood, collected in connection with sensitization to the hapten diphenylcyclopropenone (DPC). The receptors stem from a young man with alopecia areata. Some clones in this sample may be carry-over from other donors' samples.

The rearrangement joins TRBV4-3 to TRBJ1-5; D not certain. This CDR3 comprises 15 residues. V was trimmed by 1 base and J by 2 bases, leaving 9 bases between them. Germline-derived CDR1 and CDR2 are LGHNA and YSLEER. Written as DNA, the CDR3 is TGCGCCAGCAGCCAAGCTTTGGGTGGCAATCAGCCCCAGCATTTT. Its protein product is CASSQALGGNQPQHF.

This clonotype was counted between two and nine times. The J gene is TRBJ1-5, the V gene TRBV20-1; 8 bases are a match to TRBD1. CDR1 DFQATT and CDR2 SNEGSKA come from the germline V gene (reference sequence). Germline trimming cut 3 bases from V and 7 bases from J; bases unmatched to any gene: 8. CDR3 length: 14 amino acids. CDR3 DNA sequence: TGCAGTGCTAGGGGACAGGTCACAAGGCAGCCCCAGCATTTT. Its protein product is CSARGQVTRQPQHF.

This clonotype was seen a handful of times. The V gene is TRBV21-1, the J gene TRBJ2-1; TRBD1, as called in the table, went unchecked against the DNA. TRBV21-1 is shown as a pseudogene. This CDR3 is built from 16 residues. In nucleotides, the CDR3 is TGTGCCAGCAGCAAAACTTACGTCGCGCCTTACAATGAGCAGTTCTTC. Translation: CASSKTYVAPYNEQFF.

This clonotype was recorded at least ten times. This chain links TRBV28 with TRBJ2-3; 12 positions agree with TRBD2. The CDR3 contains 16 residues. V trimming: 6 bases; J trimming: 2 bases; junction bases outside the gene matches: 6. The germline V gene has CDR1 MDHEN and CDR2 SYDVKM. CDR3 sequence reads: CASRLAGGPPTDTQYF. The CDR3 coding sequence is TGTGCCAGCAGACTAGCGGGGGGCCCTCCCACAGATACGCAGTATTTT.

This clonotype was seen many times. V usage is TRBV9 and J usage is TRBJ2-2; 8 nucleotides match TRBD1. Germline V gene lookup returns CDR1 SGDLS and CDR2 YYNGEE. This CDR3 comprises 16 residues. V dropped 5 bases and J dropped 2; count of bases not matched to a gene: 8. CDR3 in DNA: TGTGCCAGCAGTGATGGGACAGGTCTCAACACCGGGGAGCTGTTTTTT. It yields the protein CASSDGTGLNTGELFF.

This clonotype was observed at least ten times. The V gene is TRBV19, the J gene TRBJ2-3; a weak D match, TRBD2 (6 bases). The V end was cut by 5 bases, the J end by 6 bases, with 12 bases between. The V gene's germline CDR1 is LNHDA and CDR2 SQIVND (reference sequence). This CDR3 is built from 13 residues. CDR3: CASSSTSRDTQYF. In DNA form, the CDR3 reads TGTGCCAGTAGTTCGACTAGTCGCGATACGCAGTATTTT.

This clonotype was detected many times. This rearrangement joins TRBV4-1 to TRBJ2-4; tentatively, D is TRBD1 or TRBD2 (5 bases each). The ends were cut back, 0 bases at V and 3 bases at J, with 15 bases in the middle. Germline V gives CDR1 MGHRA, CDR2 YSYEKL. CDR3 length equals 17 residues. This chain's CDR3 is CASSQDYGTTGKNIQYF. The CDR3, as DNA: TGCGCCAGCAGCCAAGATTACGGGACCACCGGCAAAAACATTCAGTACTTC.

This clonotype has a handful of counts. The rearrangement joins TRBV20-1 to TRBJ1-2; D gene uncertain. The V end lost 0 bases, the J end lost 2 bases, and 4 bases lay between the germline ends. CDR3 length: 12 amino acids. Looked up from germline, CDR1 is DFQATT and CDR2 is SNEGSKA (reference sequence). CDR3 bases: TGCAGTGCTAGAGACCAGAACTATGGCTACACCTTC. This sequence encodes CSARDQNYGYTF.

The gene calls are TRBV29-1 and TRBJ1-1; possibly TRBD1 for D (5 bases). V lost 1 base and J lost 4, with 16 bases in between. The germline gives CDR1 SQVTM, CDR2 ANQGSEA. The CDR3 is 15 residues long. DNA for the CDR3: TGCAGCGTTGAAGGCGCCTTTCGGGGCCTCACTGAAGCTTTCTTT. It codes for CSVEGAFRGLTEAFF.

The sample holds many counts of this clonotype. The rearrangement joins TRBV12-3 or TRBV12-4 to TRBJ1-2; unclear D gene. The CDR3 is 14 residues long. With 6 bases removed from V and 5 bases from J, the gap between germline ends came to 16 bases. CDR3 sequence (DNA): TGTGCCAGCAGCGTCCGGACTCTTCGGTATGGCTACACCTTC. This translates into CASSVRTLRYGYTF.

This clonotype was seen a few times. Here the CDR3 DNA reads TGTGCCACCAGTGACCCACTAGCGGGGGACACCGGGGAGCTGTTTTTT. Translated, it gives CATSDPLAGDTGELFF. The J gene is TRBJ2-2, the V gene TRBV24-1; 11 nucleotides align to TRBD2. CDR1 is KGHDR and CDR2 is SFDVKD in the germline V gene. CDR3 length: 16 amino acids. V was clipped by 4 bases and J by 3 bases; unmatched bases: 3.

This clonotype was seen more than once but under ten times. This chain joins TRBV6-1 and TRBJ1-1; 9 bases align to TRBD1. There are 15 residues in the CDR3. In germline, CDR1 is MNHNS, CDR2 SASEGT. J lost 2 bases, V lost 1 base, and 2 bases had no gene match. The CDR3 sequence is CASSEVDRGNTEAFF. In nucleotides, the CDR3 is TGTGCCAGCAGTGAAGTGGACAGGGGAAACACTGAAGCTTTCTTT.

The rearrangement links TRBV5-4 to TRBJ2-1, with 8 bases aligning to TRBD1. Germline CDR1 and CDR2: SGHNT and YYREEE (reference sequence). This CDR3 spans 17 amino acids. Germline trimming cut 3 bases from V and 5 bases from J; bases unmatched to any gene: 13. CDR3 protein: CASSSGQGKWKDNEQFF. The CDR3 region has the DNA TGTGCCAGCAGCTCAGGACAGGGTAAATGGAAAGACAATGAGCAGTTCTTC. Using reference TRBV5-4 and TRBJ2-1 for the parts outside the CDR3, the full variable domain is ETGVTQSPTHLIKTRGQQVTLRCSSQSGHNTVSWYQQALGQGPQFIFQYYREEENGRGNFPPRFSGLQFPNYSSELNVNALELDDSALYLCASSSGQGKWKDNEQFFGPGTRLTVL.

This clonotype was seen a few times. The chain couples TRBV5-1 to TRBJ2-1; D is possibly TRBD1 (5 bases). This CDR3 has 16 amino acids. CDR1 is SGHRS, CDR2 YFSETQ, per germline. Trimming pared 1 base from V and 7 bases from J, leaving 18 bases between. CDR3 sequence: CASSLSAGIVANEQFF. Here the CDR3 DNA reads TGCGCCAGCAGCTTGTCGGCAGGGATAGTTGCAAATGAGCAGTTCTTC.

The CDR3 DNA reads TGTGCCAGTAGTATCATCACAGGGAACGGCTACACCTTC. Protein product: CASSIITGNGYTF. The chain has TRBV19 and TRBJ1-2, with D possibly TRBD1 on 6 matching bases. The CDR3 is made up of 13 amino acids. CDR1 and CDR2 from the germline V gene are LNHDA and SQIVND (reference sequence). Between the trimmed V and J ends, which lost 3 bases and 8 bases, there was a span of 13 bases.

This clonotype has a count of ten or more. The gene calls are TRBV11-2 and TRBJ1-1; 9 bases map to TRBD1. CDR1 is SGHAT and CDR2 is FQNNGV in the germline V gene. There are 12 residues in the CDR3. The trim removed 7 bases at V and 5 bases at J, leaving 2 bases unmatched. The CDR3 reads CASNRGLTEAFF. CDR3 coding DNA: TGTGCCAGCAACAGGGGGCTTACTGAAGCTTTCTTT.

This clonotype was detected ten times or more. Here the CDR3 DNA reads TGTGCCAGCACTTTAGGACTAGCGGGGGGGCAGAGGGATACGCAGTATTTT. It is translated as CASTLGLAGGQRDTQYF. The rearrangement joins TRBV7-2 to TRBJ2-3; TRBD2 agrees at 15 bases. Germline assignment: CDR1 SGHTA and CDR2 FQGNSA. Unmatched junction bases numbered 11, after V lost 7 bases and J lost 6 bases. The CDR3 is made up of 17 amino acids.

This clonotype has ten or more counts. The rearrangement links TRBV6-4 to TRBJ1-5, with D perhaps matching TRBD1 (6 bases). Between the trimmed V and J ends, which lost 5 bases and 1 base, there was a span of 18 bases. This CDR3 is built from 17 residues. Germline V gene data show CDR1 as MRHNA and CDR2 as SNTAGT. CDR3 loop: CASSPRHRVASNQPQHF. CDR3 sequence (DNA): TGTGCCAGCAGTCCGCGCCACAGGGTGGCGAGCAATCAGCCCCAGCATTTT.

This clonotype has more than one count but fewer than ten. This rearrangement joins TRBV7-9 to TRBJ2-6; D gene ambiguous. Germline loops: CDR1 SEHNR, CDR2 FQNEAQ (reference sequence). The CDR3 runs to 17 residues. V was pared by 5 bases and J by 4 bases, with 18 bases between. The CDR3 DNA is TGTGCCAGCAGCCCCTCTTCTAACTCCGCGGGGGCCAACGTCCTGACTTTC. Its translation is CASSPSSNSAGANVLTF.

The chain employs TRBV11-2 and TRBJ2-7, with 9 nucleotides matching TRBD2. J was trimmed by 5 bases and V by 2 bases; bases with no gene match: 10. There are 16 residues in the CDR3. In germline, CDR1 is SGHAT, CDR2 FQNNGV. CDR3 residues: CASSLLAGRQADEQYF. The CDR3 DNA reads as TGTGCCAGCAGCTTACTAGCGGGAAGGCAGGCCGACGAGCAGTACTTC.

V and J are TRBV7-2 and TRBJ2-3; possible D gene TRBD2, 6 bases. CDR1 is SGHTA and CDR2 is FQGNSA in the germline V gene. The CDR3 extends over 11 amino acids. V was cut by 5 bases and J by 11 bases, with 11 bases left in between. Written as DNA, the CDR3 is TGTGCCAGCAGCCCGGGACTGAAGCAGTATTTT. Amino acid sequence: CASSPGLKQYF.

A remark on this clonotype: It may be a read error: a sequence one base away is much more abundant. The rearrangement links TRBV20-1 to TRBJ2-1; tentative D call: TRBD2 (5 bases). The CDR3 loop spans 18 amino acids. Germline CDR1 and CDR2: DFQATT and SNEGSKA (reference sequence). CDR3 protein: CSASDTLVRASSYNEQIF. In DNA, the CDR3 is TGCAGTGCTAGTGATACCCTCGTGAGGGCGAGCTCCTACAATGAGCAGATCTTC.

This clonotype has a count of ten or more. The rearrangement joins TRBV29-1 to TRBJ2-5; 8 nucleotides align to TRBD2. J gave up 1 base and V 0 bases, and 7 bases lay outside the gene matches. The germline V gene has CDR1 SQVTM and CDR2 ANQGSEA. The CDR3 sequence is 16 residues long. The CDR3 spells CSVEEVQRGFQETQYF. The CDR3 nucleotides are TGCAGCGTTGAAGAAGTGCAGCGGGGGTTCCAAGAGACCCAGTACTTC.

This sequence joins TRBV5-1 and TRBJ1-1, with D possibly matching TRBD1 (6 bases). The V end was cut by 0 bases, the J end by 1 base, with 7 bases between. CDR3 size: 14 residues. CDR1 is SGHRS and CDR2 is YFSETQ in the germline V gene. CDR3 amino acids: CASSLDRANTEAFF. DNA for the CDR3: TGCGCCAGCAGCTTGGACAGGGCGAACACTGAAGCTTTCTTT.

There are many counts of this clonotype. The chain is built from TRBV7-9 and TRBJ2-7; 9 bases agree with TRBD1. This CDR3 region has 17 residues. The germline CDR1 and CDR2 sequences are SEHNR and FQNEAQ (reference sequence). The ends lost 2 bases at V and 2 bases at J; junction bases unmatched: 10. This chain's CDR3 is CASSLQKTGGVPYEQYF. In DNA, the CDR3 is TGTGCCAGCAGCTTACAGAAAACAGGGGGCGTCCCCTACGAGCAGTACTTC.